The 4 T cell receptor beta chains below all came from one sample that was sequenced in a study of control samples from healthy donors and cancer patients. TCRdb's table, derived via immunoSEQ multiplex PCR, lists solely in-frame clones and lacks some. The sample holds some 90,000 clones, approximately 90% seen once. Material: blood. All receptors derive from a woman between 45 and 60 years old in good health.

This sequence joins TRBV9 and TRBJ2-7; TRBD1 matches 7 bases. V lost 0 bases, J lost 3 bases, and 3 bases stayed unmatched. CDR3 size: 14 residues. Germline V lookup: CDR1 SGDLS, CDR2 YYNGEE. Written as DNA, the CDR3 is TGTGCCAGCAGCGTAGCACAGGGGAGCTACGAGCAGTACTTC. Protein sequence: CASSVAQGSYEQYF.

This sequence joins TRBV7-9 and TRBJ2-3; D is perhaps TRBD2 (6 bases). The CDR3 has 13 amino acids. Germline-derived CDR1 and CDR2 are SEHNR and FQNEAQ (reference sequence). Trimming pared 5 bases from V and 13 bases from J, leaving 19 bases between. CDR3 bases: TGTGCCAGCAGCCCCGGATCCTTCAGGAGGGAGTATTTT. It specifies CASSPGSFRREYF.

This sequence joins TRBV29-1 and TRBJ1-6, with TRBD1 matching over 8 bases. The J segment lost 8 bases and the V segment lost 5 bases, leaving 8 bases of the junction unmatched. Germline assignment: CDR1 SQVTM and CDR2 ANQGSEA. CDR3 size: 14 residues. CDR3 sequence: CSVRLLGQDSPLHF. The CDR3, as DNA: TGCAGCGTTCGTCTCCTGGGACAGGATTCACCCCTCCACTTT. The full variable domain, its missing parts supplied by reference TRBV29-1 and TRBJ1-6, is SAVISQKPSRDICQRGTSLTIQCQVDSQVTMMFWYRQQPGQSLTLIATANQGSEATYESGFVIDKFPISRPNLTFSTLTVSNMSPEDSSIYLCSVRLLGQDSPLHFGNGTRLTVT.

V gene TRBV19 combines with J gene TRBJ1-2; D is ambiguous. The germline gives CDR1 LNHDA, CDR2 SQIVND (reference sequence). Trimming stripped 4 bases from V and 7 bases from J, with 19 bases between. The length of the CDR3 is 15 residues. In DNA, the CDR3 is TGTGCCAGTAGTACCCCGAGAACGGGCGATAGTGGCTACACCTTC. It specifies CASSTPRTGDSGYTF.